These T cell receptor beta chains were read from a single sample in a study of response to subunit inactivated influenza vaccine. TCRdb re-called the RT-PCR reads through MiXCR, storing one row per CDR3 protein. The sample has a few hundred thousand distinct CDR3 sequences, about 12% seen once; the top ten hold 7.8%. This specimen consisted of non-naive T cells sorted from PBMCs, obtained around two weeks before vaccination. These receptors all come from a man aged 50 to 59 who received an inactivated influenza vaccine. The CDR3 runs from the conserved cysteine through the conserved F or W. The D gene is left open where the match is weak. For some rows the clone size is stated as once, few or many, or as a class when expanded; others skip it.

size	V	J	D	CDR3	DNA
NA	TRBV7-3	TRBJ2-1	TRBD2	CASSLGLAGGHNEQFF	TGTGCCAGCAGCCTGGGACTAGCGGGAGGCCACAATGAGCAGTTCTTC
few	TRBV18	TRBJ1-5	NA	CASSPTDSNQPQHF	TGTGCCAGCTCACCAACAGATAGCAATCAGCCCCAGCATTTT
NA	TRBV7-8	TRBJ2-7	NA	CASSLEEGLYFEQYF	TGTGCCAGCAGCTTAGAAGAAGGACTGTACTTCGAGCAGTACTTC
few	TRBV7-2	TRBJ2-5	NA	CASSPLLGVTQYF	TGTGCCAGCAGCCCCCTCCTTGGGGTGACCCAGTACTTC
few	TRBV29-1	TRBJ1-4	NA	CSVGGSTNNEKLFF	TGCAGCGTTGGGGGGTCTACTAATAATGAAAAACTGTTTTTT
few	TRBV7-9	TRBJ1-3	TRBD1	CASSPYRGLSSGNTIYF	TGTGCCAGCAGCCCTTACAGGGGGCTGAGCTCTGGAAACACCATATATTTT
few	TRBV20-1	TRBJ1-4	NA	CSARGSSRDPSKLFF	TGCAGTGCTAGAGGCAGCTCCAGGGACCCATCAAAACTGTTTTTT
many	TRBV27	TRBJ2-3	TRBD1	CASSSMTGLDNYGGASTDTQYF	TGTGCCAGCAGTTCCATGACAGGGCTCGACAATTATGGCGGCGCTAGCACAGATACGCAGTATTTT
NA	TRBV7-3	TRBJ1-3	NA	CASSLIRAGNTIYF	TGTGCCAGCAGCTTAATCAGGGCTGGAAACACCATATATTTT
few	TRBV7-2	TRBJ2-5	NA	CASSLVYGKETQYF	TGTGCCAGCAGCTTAGTTTACGGGAAAGAGACCCAGTACTTC
few	TRBV12-3/TRBV12-4	TRBJ2-7	NA	CASSLGGGGSYEQYF	TGTGCCAGCAGTTTAGGTGGGGGTGGCTCCTACGAGCAGTACTTC
NA	TRBV5-1	TRBJ1-5	TRBD1	CASSLGQGPNQPQHF	TGCGCCAGCAGCTTGGGACAGGGACCCAATCAGCCCCAGCATTTT
few	TRBV6-1	TRBJ2-7	NA	CASRSLPGQRGSYEQYF	TGTGCCAGCAGGTCCCTTCCGGGACAGCGGGGGTCCTACGAGCAGTACTTC
NA	TRBV7-8	TRBJ2-3	NA	CASSLPGHTDTQYF	TGTGCCAGCAGCCTCCCGGGACACACAGATACGCAGTATTTT
NA	TRBV29-1	TRBJ1-1	TRBD1	CSDAPSGGTEAFF	TGCAGCGACGCCCCCTCAGGGGGTACTGAAGCTTTCTTT
many	TRBV2	TRBJ2-7	TRBD2	CASRFQREGARISYEQYF	TGTGCCAGCAGGTTCCAGCGGGAGGGCGCCCGAATTTCCTACGAGCAGTACTTC
many	TRBV5-6	TRBJ1-1	NA	CASSLVGQEPPEAFF	TGTGCCAGCAGCTTGGTCGGGCAGGAACCGCCTGAAGCTTTCTTT
NA	TRBV28	TRBJ2-7	TRBD1	CASSSGRGQYEQYF	TGTGCCAGCAGTTCAGGAAGGGGGCAGTACGAGCAGTACTTC
NA	TRBV29-1	TRBJ2-3	TRBD2	CSVQTSGSTDTQYF	TGCAGCGTTCAGACTAGCGGGAGCACAGATACGCAGTATTTT
NA	TRBV5-6	TRBJ1-5	TRBD1	CASSSQGNGQPQHF	TGTGCCAGCAGCTCACAGGGGAACGGGCAGCCCCAGCATTTT
NA	TRBV28	TRBJ2-7	TRBD2	CASSLAASGRTNEQYF	TGTGCCAGCAGTCTCGCCGCTAGCGGGAGGACCAACGAGCAGTACTTC
NA	TRBV28	TRBJ1-5	NA	CASQIRGRGNQPQHF	TGTGCCAGCCAGATACGGGGAAGAGGCAATCAGCCCCAGCATTTT
many	TRBV28	TRBJ2-7	NA	CASSRPLNEQYF	TGTGCCAGCAGTCGTCCACTTAACGAGCAGTACTTC
few	TRBV5-1	TRBJ1-1	NA	CASSLKAGNTEAFF	TGCGCCAGCAGCCTGAAGGCAGGGAACACTGAAGCTTTCTTT
NA	TRBV6-1	TRBJ1-4	NA	CASSPRDGTNEKLFF	TGTGCCAGCAGTCCCCGGGACGGTACTAATGAAAAACTGTTTTTT
many	TRBV5-6	TRBJ2-7	TRBD1	CASSKTGIYEQYF	TGTGCCAGCAGCAAGACAGGGATCTACGAGCAGTACTTC
NA	TRBV7-3	TRBJ2-3	NA	CASSPVGGETQYF	TGTGCCAGCAGCCCTGTCGGGGGTGAGACGCAGTATTTT
few	TRBV28	TRBJ2-3	NA	CASSRGGGISTDTQYF	TGTGCCAGCAGCCGAGGGGGGGGGATAAGCACAGATACGCAGTATTTT
NA	TRBV28	TRBJ2-2	NA	CASSPDRMGTGELFF	TGTGCCAGCAGCCCCGACAGGATGGGCACCGGGGAGCTGTTTTTT
NA	TRBV5-1	TRBJ1-1	TRBD1	CASSPGQGLNRNTEAFF	TGCGCCAGCAGCCCGGGACAGGGGTTGAATAGGAACACTGAAGCTTTCTTT
NA	TRBV15	TRBJ1-2	TRBD1	CATSARTGSGYTF	TGTGCCACCAGCGCACGGACAGGTAGCGGCTACACCTTC
few	TRBV5-6	TRBJ2-7	NA	CASSLGTWDEQYF	TGTGCCAGCAGCTTAGGGACATGGGACGAGCAGTACTTC
NA	TRBV20-1	TRBJ2-5	NA	CSARVREQETQYF	TGCAGTGCTAGAGTCAGAGAGCAAGAGACCCAGTACTTC
NA	TRBV5-6	TRBJ2-3	TRBD2	CASSLYGVTSGSSDTQYF	TGTGCCAGCAGCTTGTATGGAGTGACTAGCGGGAGTTCAGATACGCAGTATTTT
many	TRBV5-1	TRBJ1-1	TRBD1	CASSLQGTGPTEAFF	TGCGCCAGCAGCTTGCAGGGGACAGGGCCCACTGAAGCTTTCTTT
many	TRBV20-1	TRBJ2-5	NA	CSLSWGGQETQYF	TGCAGCCTAAGCTGGGGTGGCCAAGAGACCCAGTACTTC
NA	TRBV10-3	TRBJ2-3	NA	CAISESLGVDTQYF	TGTGCCATCAGTGAGTCCCTGGGCGTAGATACGCAGTATTTT
few	TRBV20-1	TRBJ1-2	NA	CSATGQNYGYTF	TGCAGTGCTACCGGACAAAACTATGGCTACACCTTC
few	TRBV20-1	TRBJ2-5	TRBD2	CSARPGLGGETQYF	TGCAGTGCTAGACCGGGACTAGGTGGTGAGACCCAGTACTTC
many	TRBV28	TRBJ1-1	NA	CASSLMGVREAFF	TGTGCCAGCAGTTTAATGGGGGTCAGGGAAGCTTTCTTT
NA	TRBV7-9	TRBJ2-7	NA	CASSLALEYPPREQYF	TGTGCCAGCAGCTTAGCGCTGGAGTATCCCCCTCGCGAGCAGTACTTC
few	TRBV15	TRBJ1-2	NA	CATSRDRQEGIYGYTF	TGTGCCACCAGCAGGGATAGACAGGAGGGTATCTATGGCTACACCTTC
few	TRBV29-1	TRBJ2-1	TRBD2	CSVELRLAGVNEQFF	TGCAGCGTTGAATTGCGGCTAGCGGGAGTAAATGAGCAGTTCTTC
few	TRBV7-2	TRBJ1-1	NA	CASSSDVGGTEAFF	TGTGCCAGCAGCTCAGACGTTGGGGGCACTGAAGCTTTCTTT
few	TRBV7-7	TRBJ2-5	TRBD1	CASSRDRGETQYF	TGTGCCAGCAGCCGAGACAGGGGAGAGACCCAGTACTTC
NA	TRBV11-3	TRBJ2-1	TRBD2	CASSFGLAGGVDEQFF	TGTGCCAGCAGCTTTGGACTAGCGGGAGGGGTCGATGAGCAGTTCTTC
NA	TRBV18	TRBJ2-1	TRBD1	CASSPRMDRGPYNEQFF	TGTGCCAGCTCACCTCGAATGGACAGGGGGCCTTACAATGAGCAGTTCTTC
few	TRBV5-5	TRBJ1-2	NA	CASSRAGDYGYTF	TGTGCCAGCAGCCGAGCCGGGGACTATGGCTACACCTTC
NA	TRBV3-1	TRBJ2-5	NA	CASSLYRLRVRQETQYF	TGTGCCAGCAGCCTATATCGGTTGCGGGTCCGCCAAGAGACCCAGTACTTC
many	TRBV5-1	TRBJ2-1	TRBD2	CASSLASGSSSYNEQFF	TGCGCCAGCAGCTTGGCTAGCGGGAGTTCTTCTTACAATGAGCAGTTCTTC
NA	TRBV12-3/TRBV12-4	TRBJ1-6	NA	CASSFILDGGWNSPLHF	TGTGCCAGCAGTTTTATACTTGACGGTGGGTGGAATTCACCCCTCCACTTT
NA	TRBV21-1	TRBJ2-1	NA	CASSPRTGRSSEQFF	TGTGCCAGCAGCCCCCGGACAGGTCGCTCCAGTGAGCAGTTCTTC